Sequencing of this T cell receptor (beta chain) was carried out in a study of human T cells and chemical hapten exposure (dated by TCRdb to about 2021). For context, the study as a whole: For sensitization, 2% DPC in acetone was applied to a 2 cm by 2 cm area of upper inner arm skin. Throughout the study period of roughly 24 weeks, patients also received therapeutic DPC doses to the scalp every week. Patch tests used Finn chambers with 0.01% DPC on the upper back, scored after 6 days by International Contact Dermatitis Research Group standards. The mostly female patient cohort included alopecia areata with under or over 50% scalp involvement, alopecia totalis and alopecia universalis. The libraries were sequenced as a pool, and the TCR yield per sample differed mostly because of small variations in library volumes within the pool. This study followed changes in the peripheral blood TCR repertoire in vivo during primary and secondary sensitization of alopecia patients to the hapten diphenylcyclopropenone (DPC). Blood samples were taken from patients before sensitization (week 0) and then at 2, 6 and about 24 weeks after DPC sensitization. Nearly 30 alopecia patients provided blood for TCR sequencing at one to four time points (pre-sensitization, 2, 6 and 24 weeks). Both TCR alpha and TCR beta chains were sequenced from each blood RNA sample. Broader findings and caveats from the paper: Expanded TCRs formed significantly more large CDR3 similarity clusters than pre-sensitization or healthy control sets, consistent with antigen-driven responses. Alopecia, a presumed autoimmune disease, was present in all patients, so the immune response of the patients might differ from that of healthy individuals. The number of TCRs above 1 in 1000 frequency did not change with DPC sensitization; there was no evidence of global repertoire structure alterations. Repeated subsampling changed both the strength of the expansion versus patch-test correlation and the threshold at which the correlation became significant. A positive correlation was found between the number of PT1 expanded TCRs and patch test score, with significance reached at thresholds 8, 16 and 32 but not 4.

Library preparation was by RACE. Data came from a NextSeq 500. During library preparation, unique molecular identifiers were attached to individual cDNA molecules so that TCRs could be counted in a quantitative, reproducible way. Per the authors' processing: Samples had a median of roughly 91,000 TCRs, with a range from roughly 20,000 to 690,600. The Decombinator software suite was used to annotate V, J and CDR3 in the TCR reads. For the PS versus PT1 abundance plots, all samples were subsampled to the same number of TCRs (28,000). TCRs were defined as expanded if absent before sensitization and observed at least eight times at the 2-week time point. TCRdb passed the public sequencing reads through fastp at Q25 and MiXCR, retaining productive beta sequences. Duplicate CDR3 protein sequences are folded into a single record with the most common DNA and genes. Here the V and J calls rest on TCRdb's processing, not on the authors' analysis. The sample table records fewer than 50,000 distinct CDR3 sequences; 9.5% of these occur just once. The top ten hold 26% of the sample.

Worth noting for this clonotype: No antigen is known for it. Nothing much larger sits one base from this clone, and base qualities are not available.

Ends trimmed: V by 8 bases, J by 3 bases; bases unmatched to a gene: 11. From a lookup of the germline V gene, CDR1 and CDR2 are SQVTM and ANQGSEA. The CDR3 has 14 amino acids, counting the end cysteine and phenylalanine. The entry retains the CDR3 DNA only, 42 bases that are in frame from base 1. Reading the label with the study, this specimen's time point is: patch test 3, about 24 weeks after DPC sensitization. The treatment or condition tag for this specimen amounts to: therapeutic diphenylcyclopropenone sensitization with weekly scalp DPC. Total RNA was isolated from unfractionated whole blood collected in Tempus Blood RNA tubes. At every patch-test visit, the blood draw took place before the patch test was put on. Patients were considered eligible if aged 18 to 70, diagnosed with alopecia and deemed suitable for DPC therapy, and patients were excluded if pregnant.

The sample was whole blood, taken in connection with sensitization to the hapten diphenylcyclopropenone (DPC). The clonotype was recovered from a man over 45 with alopecia areata. Some clones in this sample may be carry-over from other donors' samples. The chain uses TRBV29-1 and TRBJ2-3, with 7 central nucleotides matching TRBD2. The CDR3 amino acid sequence is: CSLAPGGGTDTQYF. The DNA sequence reads TGCAGCCTTGCTCCGGGAGGAGGGACAGATACGCAGTATTTT.